These 2 T cell receptor beta chains were sequenced from one sample in a study of blood T cell repertoires in COVID-19. This table comes from immunoSEQ multiplex PCR, and its TCRdb copy is limited to in-frame clones, with some not included. The table includes hundreds of thousands of clones, approximately 87% detected once. Sequenced: peripheral blood. The source is a woman in her forties or fifties with acute or convalescent COVID-19.

This sequence joins TRBV12-3 or TRBV12-4 and TRBJ2-7; D unresolved. V was trimmed by 4 bases and J by 4 bases, leaving 8 bases between them. The CDR3 length is 12 residues. This chain's CDR3 is CASSSGSYEQYF. The DNA of the CDR3 is TGTGCCAGCAGTTCCGGGTCTTACGAGCAGTACTTC.

The V and J genes are TRBV9 and TRBJ1-6, with 8 positions matching TRBD1. The CDR3 is 15 amino acids. Per the germline V gene, CDR1 is SGDLS and CDR2 is YYNGEE. The ends lost 1 base at V and 7 bases at J; junction bases unmatched: 4. The CDR3 DNA is TGTGCCAGCAGCGTAAACCGGGACAGGAATTCACCCCTCCACTTT. Translating it yields CASSVNRDRNSPLHF.